A single sample gave rise to the 8 T cell receptor beta chains below, sequenced in a study of OX40 agonist ivuxolimab in advanced cancers. TCRdb's table, derived via immunoSEQ multiplex PCR, lists solely in-frame clones and lacks some. The repertoire holds about 45,000 clones, with 80% to 90% as singletons. This specimen consisted of CD4+ or CD8+ T cells sorted from blood, obtained in a trial of the OX40 agonist ivuxolimab. Receptor source: an adult with an advanced solid tumor such as melanoma, head and neck, liver or kidney cancer.

This CDR3 is CASSMGDSVSYEQYF. In DNA, the CDR3 is TGTGCCAGTAGTATGGGGGACAGTGTTTCCTACGAGCAGTACTTC. The rearrangement joins TRBV19 to TRBJ2-7; 7 bases map to TRBD1. Trimming took 3 bases from V and 1 from J; bases not matched to a gene: 6. Germline CDR1 is LNHDA and CDR2 is SQIVND (reference sequence). The CDR3 loop spans 15 amino acids.

The V gene is TRBV6-1, the J gene TRBJ1-2, with TRBD1 matching 7 bases. In germline, CDR1 is MNHNS, CDR2 SASEGT. The CDR3 sequence is 14 residues long. Trimming at V came to 3 bases and at J to 3 bases, leaving 4 bases not matched to a gene. CDR3 in DNA: TGTGCCAGCAGTGACGGACAGGCCTACTATGGCTACACCTTC. Amino acid sequence: CASSDGQAYYGYTF.

The V and J genes are TRBV6-5 and TRBJ1-1, with D unclear. V was shortened by 2 bases and J by 2 bases, with 12 bases between the two germline ends. From germline, CDR1 is MNHEY and CDR2 SVGAGI. CDR3 length: 15 residues. This CDR3 reads CASSYDRALNTEAFF. Written as DNA, the CDR3 is TGTGCCAGCAGTTACGATAGGGCCCTAAACACTGAAGCTTTCTTT.

V usage is TRBV19 and J usage is TRBJ1-1; D is ambiguous. Trimming pared 0 bases from V and 1 base from J, leaving 6 bases between. Germline CDR1 and CDR2: LNHDA and SQIVND (reference sequence). This CDR3 has 14 residues. This chain's CDR3 is CASSIDRRNTEAFF. The CDR3 nucleotides read TGTGCCAGTAGTATAGATAGGAGGAACACTGAAGCTTTCTTT.

This clone was detected a few times. The chain has TRBV5-1 and TRBJ1-6; D ambiguous. V was pared by 7 bases and J by 1 base, with 12 bases between. Per the germline V gene, CDR1 is SGHRS and CDR2 is YFSETQ. There are 15 residues in the CDR3. The CDR3 bases are TGCGCCAGCCGGCCCTCCGGGTCCTATAATTCACCCCTCCACTTT. Protein product: CASRPSGSYNSPLHF.

This chain connects TRBV18 to TRBJ2-1; D unclear. Germline V CDR1 and CDR2: KGHSH, LQKENI. V was pared by 3 bases and J by 6 bases, with 18 bases between. This CDR3 region has 16 residues. In DNA, the CDR3 is TGTGCCAGCTCACCTACCACCTTGGACGCAGGCAATGAGCAGTTCTTC. It specifies CASSPTTLDAGNEQFF. Together with reference TRBV18 and TRBJ2-1, the CDR3 gives the full variable domain: NAGVMQNPRHLVRRRGQEARLRCSPMKGHSHVYWYRQLPEEGLKFMVYLQKENIIDESGMPKERFSAEFPKEGPSILRIQQVVRGDSAAYFCASSPTTLDAGNEQFFGPGTRLTVL.

The chain links TRBV18 to TRBJ2-6, with 7 bases lining up with TRBD1. In germline, CDR1 is KGHSH, CDR2 LQKENI. Germline trimming cut 4 bases from V and 11 bases from J; bases unmatched to any gene: 5. The CDR3 covers 13 residues. The CDR3 region is CASSLGQVDVLTF. Here the CDR3 DNA reads TGTGCCAGCTCACTCGGACAGGTCGACGTCCTGACTTTC.

V is TRBV28 and J is TRBJ2-3; either TRBD1 or TRBD2 may fit D (5 bases each). Trimming removed 2 bases from V and 1 base from J, with 22 bases in between. Germline CDR1 MDHEN, CDR2 SYDVKM. The CDR3 spans 19 residues. CDR3: CASSLGSGLARVRTDTQYF. CDR3 nucleotide sequence: TGTGCCAGCAGTTTAGGGTCAGGGTTAGCGCGGGTCCGCACAGATACGCAGTATTTT.